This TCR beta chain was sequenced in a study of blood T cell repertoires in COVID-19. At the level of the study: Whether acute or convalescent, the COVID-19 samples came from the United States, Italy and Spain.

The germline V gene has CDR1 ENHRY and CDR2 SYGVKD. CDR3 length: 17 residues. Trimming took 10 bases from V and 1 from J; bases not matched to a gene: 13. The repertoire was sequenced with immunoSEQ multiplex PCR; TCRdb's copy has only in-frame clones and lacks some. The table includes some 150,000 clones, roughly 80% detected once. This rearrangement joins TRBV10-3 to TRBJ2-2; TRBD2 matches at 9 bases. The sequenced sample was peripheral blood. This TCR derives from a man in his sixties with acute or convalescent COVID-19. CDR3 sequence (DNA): TGTGCCACCCGAAGGGTTAGCGGGAGTGGGAACACCGGGGAGCTGTTTTTT. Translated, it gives CATRRVSGSGNTGELFF.